This T cell receptor beta chain was documented in a study of shared clonotypes between healthy human individuals (dated by TCRdb to about 2020). Describing the broader study: The cohort included three men and a couple of women between 18 and 49 years of age. To estimate repertoire size and how much clonotype sharing occurs between individuals, the study deeply sequenced the blood TCR repertoires of about five healthy adults. For each donor, CD4 naive and CD4 memory were each run on three plates, CD8 naive on two plates, and CD8 memory on one plate. Leukapheresis yielded between about 0.8 and 9.5 billion PBMCs per donor. To increase sequencing depth and limit assay-specific biases, different laboratories used diverse techniques to prepare libraries and sequence TCR repertoires. Overall study outcomes, separate from this receptor: Naive subsets generally had larger estimated clonotype richness than memory subsets did. Compared with non-shared clonotypes, clonotypes shared by all four sorted-subset donors had higher generation probabilities. About 4.5% of naive CD4, 3.5% of naive CD8, 2.3% of memory CD4, and approximately 0.4% of memory CD8 clonotypes were shared across four donors. Incomplete sequencing was indicated by rarefaction of sorted-subset datasets, despite the large sequencing depth. Sampling was restricted to blood, and TCR repertoires in tissues likely differ from the TCR repertoires found in blood. The genetic and exposure-history diversity represented was limited by the small number of donors. Pairwise subsampling led to the expectation that sequencing depth would affect the degree of clonotype sharing among donors.

Concerning this clone itself: Its binding antigen is unknown. Per-base quality was not reported, and no clone a single base away is much larger than it.

CD8 naive samples consisted of CD45RO-negative cells that were positively selected for CCR7, yielding a CD45RA+CCR7+ population without TemRA cells. The donors were healthy, HIV-negative adults with no recently reported acute infections or vaccinations. Every donor was a Caucasian adult residing in Nashville, Tennessee, USA. Blood was obtained by leukapheresis, after which PBMCs were separated by Ficoll-Histopaque density gradient centrifugation and cryopreserved in liquid nitrogen vapor phase. Analytical flow cytometry was used to check the purity and quantity of each magnetically sorted T cell population. Genomic DNA was isolated from every sorted fraction and measured by UV absorbance on a Nanodrop 2000c. Using the deep immunoSEQ assay, multiplex PCR amplified TCR CDR3 regions from genomic DNA. Extracted genomic DNA from each cell subset was spread evenly across all wells of several immunoSEQ 96-well plates, with each plate serving as a replicate. For sorted subsets, 200 to 250 ng genomic DNA, equal to tens of thousands of T cell genomes, was loaded into each replicate PCR. The purified libraries were quantified using a Qubit 3.0 fluorometer, sized with a Bioanalyzer 2100, and then quantified again using the KAPA Library Quantification kit. Each immunoSEQ 96-well plate was sequenced on its own single-read 150-cycle Illumina NextSeq 550 flow cell. Concerning the study's data processing: The immunoSEQ output contained only junctional sequences without quality scores, so filtering could not match that applied to full-length reads. Sequences were annotated with PyIR, a Python wrapper for IgBLAST v1.9, using IMGT germline references to assign V/J genes and CDR3. Reads were removed for weak V/J assignments (E-value above 1e-6), missing CDR3, stop codons, out-of-frame junctions, or ambiguous translated residues. V3J clonotypes were defined by identical inferred V gene, J gene, and CDR3 amino acid sequence. Percentage overlap between repertoires was calculated by dividing the number of shared unique clonotypes by the size of the smaller repertoire. Three approaches were used to assess repertoire richness: RTK rarefaction, the Chao1 estimator, and Recon v2.1 estimates of unobserved clonotypes. For all TCRbeta clonotypes obtained by the gDNA method from a few donors, generation probabilities were computed with OLGA. TCRdb stores this immuneACCESS table with in-frame sequences only. Part of the clones is absent; in the studies checked, under half of the shortfall reflects unresolved V genes, and no reason is known for the rest. V and J calls plus clone size are reproduced from that table; the DNA served to infer D and trimming. Counted in this sample were about 2.1 million clones; 85% to 95% of them appeared once. The ten most abundant clones make up more than 1.5% of the sample.

CDR1 and CDR2 are read off the germline V gene as SNHLY and FYNNEI. The cysteine opens and the phenylalanine closes a CDR3 of 15 amino acids. The entry retains the CDR3 DNA only, 45 bases that are in frame from base 1. Trimming takes 2 bases off V and 1 base off J; junction bases not matched to a gene: 4. The rearrangement combines TRBV2 with TRBJ2-5; TRBD2 fits 7 bases in the junction. The receptor was isolated from a man aged 18 to 29 in good health. Some clones in this sample may be carry-over from other donors' samples. Sequencing was carried out using naive CD8+ T cells from PBMCs. Sample cell subset or site, as interpreted from the label and publication: CD45RA+CCR7+. The DNA is TGTGCCAGCAGTGAATTGGCTAGCGGCCAAGAGACCCAGTACTTC. It translates to CASSELASGQETQYF.